This TCR beta chain was recorded in a study of a mutant IDH1 vaccine in newly diagnosed glioma. For the study at large: Treated patients had a mean age of roughly 40 years and a roughly 62% male, 37.5% female split. Earlier treatment was radiotherapy, temozolomide, or both, with most getting both. Study-wide results and limits: Immune responses induced by vaccination arose in approximately 92% of the patients.

As concerns this clone: Its antigen is still unknown.

CDR3 length: 16 amino acids. Per germline, CDR1 LNHNV and CDR2 YYDKDF (reference sequence). With V trimmed by 4 bases and J by 5 bases, 13 bases remained unmatched. Generated by immunoSEQ multiplex PCR, the TCRdb table keeps only in-frame clones and is missing some. Among around 100,000 clones, roughly 89% were seen once, and the ten largest hold 0.7% to 0.95%. The time point is: week 47, end of study. Vaccine doses each comprised 300 ug of mutant IDH1 20-mer peptide, with topical imiquimod. The study enrolled donors with new WHO grade 3 or 4 IDH1-mutant, ATRX-lost astrocytomas. The J gene is TRBJ2-5, the V gene TRBV15; 7 bases fit TRBD1. The receptor was isolated from a woman aged 50 to 65 with glioma. The sequenced sample was PBMCs, obtained from a glioma patient whose treatment included an IDH1 peptide vaccine. The CDR3 loop reads CATSTRQGTPRETQYF. The CDR3 DNA reads TGTGCCACCAGCACTCGACAGGGCACACCGAGGGAGACCCAGTACTTC. Filled out from reference TRBV15 and TRBJ2-5, the complete variable domain reads DAMVIQNPRYQVTQFGKPVTLSCSQTLNHNVMYWYQQKSSQAPKLLFHYYDKDFNNEADTPDNFQSRRPNTSFCFLDIRSPGLGDTAMYLCATSTRQGTPRETQYFGPGTRLLVL.